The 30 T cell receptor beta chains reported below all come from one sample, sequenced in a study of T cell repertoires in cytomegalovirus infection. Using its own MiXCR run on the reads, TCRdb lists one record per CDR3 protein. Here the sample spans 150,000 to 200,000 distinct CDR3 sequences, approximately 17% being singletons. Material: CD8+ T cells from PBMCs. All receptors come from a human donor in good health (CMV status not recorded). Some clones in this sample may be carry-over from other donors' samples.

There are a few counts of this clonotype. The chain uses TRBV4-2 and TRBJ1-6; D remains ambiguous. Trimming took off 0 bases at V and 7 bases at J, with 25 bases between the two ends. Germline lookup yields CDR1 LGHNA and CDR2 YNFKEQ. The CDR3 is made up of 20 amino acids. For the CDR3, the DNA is TGTGCCAGCAGCCAAGAAAGAAACGAAAGGGTCCGGGCCCGAAATTCACCCCTCCACTTT. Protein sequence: CASSQERNERVRARNSPLHF.

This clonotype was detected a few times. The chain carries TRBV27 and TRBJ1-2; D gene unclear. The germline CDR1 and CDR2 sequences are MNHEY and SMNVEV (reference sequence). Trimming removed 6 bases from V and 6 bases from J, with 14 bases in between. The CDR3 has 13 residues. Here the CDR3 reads CASSPTPKNGYTF. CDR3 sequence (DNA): TGTGCCAGCAGCCCAACACCAAAAAATGGCTACACCTTC.

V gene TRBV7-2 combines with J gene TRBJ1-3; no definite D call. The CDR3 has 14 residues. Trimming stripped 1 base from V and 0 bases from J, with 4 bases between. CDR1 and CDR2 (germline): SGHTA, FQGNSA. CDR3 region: CASSLGISGNTIYF. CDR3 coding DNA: TGTGCCAGCAGCTTAGGAATCTCTGGAAACACCATATATTTT.

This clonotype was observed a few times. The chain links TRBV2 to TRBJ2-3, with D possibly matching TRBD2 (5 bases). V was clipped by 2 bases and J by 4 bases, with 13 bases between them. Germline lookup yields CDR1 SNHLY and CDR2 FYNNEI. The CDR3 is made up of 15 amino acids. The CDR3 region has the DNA TGTGCCAGCAGTGAAATAAATACGGGGTCAGATACGCAGTATTTT. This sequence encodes CASSEINTGSDTQYF.

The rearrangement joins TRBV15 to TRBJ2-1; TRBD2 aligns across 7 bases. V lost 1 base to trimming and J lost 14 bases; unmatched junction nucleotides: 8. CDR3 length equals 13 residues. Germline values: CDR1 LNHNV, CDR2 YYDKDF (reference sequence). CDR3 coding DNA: TGTGCCACCAGCAGAGGACTCCGGGAGGAGAAGTTCTTC. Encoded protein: CATSRGLREEKFF.

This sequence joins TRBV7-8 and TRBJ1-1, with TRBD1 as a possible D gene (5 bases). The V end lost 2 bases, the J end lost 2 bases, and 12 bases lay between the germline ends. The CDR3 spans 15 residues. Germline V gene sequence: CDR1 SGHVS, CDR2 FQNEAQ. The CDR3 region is CASSLLGTENTEAFF. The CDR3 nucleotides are TGTGCCAGCAGCTTATTAGGGACCGAAAACACTGAAGCTTTCTTT.

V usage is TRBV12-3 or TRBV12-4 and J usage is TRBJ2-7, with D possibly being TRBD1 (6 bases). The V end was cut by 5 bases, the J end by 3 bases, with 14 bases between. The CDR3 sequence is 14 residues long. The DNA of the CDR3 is TGTGCCAGCAGTACCCTTGGACAGTACTACGAGCAGTACTTC. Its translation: CASSTLGQYYEQYF.

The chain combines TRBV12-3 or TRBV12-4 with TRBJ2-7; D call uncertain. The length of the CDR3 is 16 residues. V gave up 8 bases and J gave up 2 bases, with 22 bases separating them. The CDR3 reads CASVKDADTWTYEQYF. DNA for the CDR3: TGTGCCAGCGTTAAGGACGCCGATACCTGGACCTACGAGCAGTACTTC.

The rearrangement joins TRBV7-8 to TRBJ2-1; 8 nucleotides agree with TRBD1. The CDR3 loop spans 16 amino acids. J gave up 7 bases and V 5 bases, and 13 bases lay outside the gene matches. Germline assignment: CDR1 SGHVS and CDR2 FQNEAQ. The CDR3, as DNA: TGTGCCAGCAGCAACCGGACAGGGTCAATCAAAAATGAGCAGTTCTTC. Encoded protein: CASSNRTGSIKNEQFF.

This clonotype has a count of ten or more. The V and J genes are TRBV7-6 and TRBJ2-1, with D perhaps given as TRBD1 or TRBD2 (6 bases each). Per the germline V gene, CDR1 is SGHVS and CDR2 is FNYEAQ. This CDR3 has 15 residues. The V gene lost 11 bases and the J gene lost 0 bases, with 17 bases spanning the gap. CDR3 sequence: CAVKGGPNSYNEQFF. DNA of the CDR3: TGTGCCGTTAAAGGGGGGCCGAACTCCTACAATGAGCAGTTCTTC.

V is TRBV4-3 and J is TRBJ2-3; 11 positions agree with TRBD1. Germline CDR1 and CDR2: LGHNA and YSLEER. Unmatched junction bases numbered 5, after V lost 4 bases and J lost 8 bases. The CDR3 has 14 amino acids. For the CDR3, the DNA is TGCGCCAGCAGCCCGGACAGGGGGCGAGGTACGCAGTATTTT. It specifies CASSPDRGRGTQYF.

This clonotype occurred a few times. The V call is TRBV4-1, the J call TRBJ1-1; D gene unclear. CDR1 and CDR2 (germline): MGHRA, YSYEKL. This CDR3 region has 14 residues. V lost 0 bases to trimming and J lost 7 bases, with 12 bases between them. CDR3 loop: CASSQDQEIYEAFF. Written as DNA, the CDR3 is TGCGCCAGCAGCCAAGATCAGGAGATTTATGAAGCTTTCTTT.

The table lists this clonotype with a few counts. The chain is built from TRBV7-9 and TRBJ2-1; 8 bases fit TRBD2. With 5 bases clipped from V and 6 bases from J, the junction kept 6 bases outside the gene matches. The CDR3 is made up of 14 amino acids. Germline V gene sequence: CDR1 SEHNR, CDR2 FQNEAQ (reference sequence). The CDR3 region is CASSPMGLVNEQFF. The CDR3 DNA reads TGTGCCAGCAGCCCAATGGGACTAGTCAATGAGCAGTTCTTC.

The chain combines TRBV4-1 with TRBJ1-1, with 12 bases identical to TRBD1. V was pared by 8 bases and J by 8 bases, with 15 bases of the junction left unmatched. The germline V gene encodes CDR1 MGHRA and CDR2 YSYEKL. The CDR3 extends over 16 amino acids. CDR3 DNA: TGCGCCAGCTTTGGGTCGAGGGACAGGGGGCGGCAGGAAGCTTTCTTT. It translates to CASFGSRDRGRQEAFF.

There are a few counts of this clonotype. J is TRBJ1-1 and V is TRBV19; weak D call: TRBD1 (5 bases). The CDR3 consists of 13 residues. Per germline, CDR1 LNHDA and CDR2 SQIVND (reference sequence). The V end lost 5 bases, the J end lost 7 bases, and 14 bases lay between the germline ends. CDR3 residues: CASSLLPGYEAFF. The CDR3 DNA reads TGTGCCAGTAGTTTACTTCCAGGGTATGAAGCTTTCTTT. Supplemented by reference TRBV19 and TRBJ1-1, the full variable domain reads DGGITQSPKYLFRKEGQNVTLSCEQNLNHDAMYWYRQDPGQGLRLIYYSQIVNDFQKGDIAEGYSVSREKKESFPLTVTSAQKNPTAFYLCASSLLPGYEAFFGQGTRLTVV.

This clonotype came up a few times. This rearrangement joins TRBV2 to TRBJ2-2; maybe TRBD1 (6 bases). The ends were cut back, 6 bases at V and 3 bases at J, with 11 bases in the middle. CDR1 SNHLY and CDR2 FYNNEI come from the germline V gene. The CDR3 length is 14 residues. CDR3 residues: CASSPGHYTGELFF. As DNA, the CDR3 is TGTGCCAGCAGCCCGGGACACTACACCGGGGAGCTGTTTTTT.

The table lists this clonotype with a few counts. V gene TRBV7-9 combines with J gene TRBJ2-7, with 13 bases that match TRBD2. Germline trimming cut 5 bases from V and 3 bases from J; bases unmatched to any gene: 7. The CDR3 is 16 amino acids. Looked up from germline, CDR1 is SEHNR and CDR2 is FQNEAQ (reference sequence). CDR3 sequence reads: CASSTTSGGPDYEQYF. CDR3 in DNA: TGTGCCAGCAGCACGACTAGCGGGGGGCCCGACTACGAGCAGTACTTC.

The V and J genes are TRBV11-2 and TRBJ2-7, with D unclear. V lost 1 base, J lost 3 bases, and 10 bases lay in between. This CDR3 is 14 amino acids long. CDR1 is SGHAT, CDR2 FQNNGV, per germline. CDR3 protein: CASSLGAANYEQYF. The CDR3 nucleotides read TGTGCCAGCAGCTTAGGGGCAGCCAACTACGAGCAGTACTTC.

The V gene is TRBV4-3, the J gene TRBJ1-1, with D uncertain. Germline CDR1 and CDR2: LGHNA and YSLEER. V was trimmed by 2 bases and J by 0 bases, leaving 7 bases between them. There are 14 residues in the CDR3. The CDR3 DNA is TGCGCCAGCAGCCAACGGGGTTTGAACACTGAAGCTTTCTTT. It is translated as CASSQRGLNTEAFF.

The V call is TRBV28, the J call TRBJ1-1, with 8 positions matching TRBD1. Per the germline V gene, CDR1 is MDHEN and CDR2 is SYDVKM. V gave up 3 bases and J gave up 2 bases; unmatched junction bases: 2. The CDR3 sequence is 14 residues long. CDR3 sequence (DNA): TGTGCCAGCAGTTTTGGACAGGGTAACACTGAAGCTTTCTTT. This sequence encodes CASSFGQGNTEAFF.

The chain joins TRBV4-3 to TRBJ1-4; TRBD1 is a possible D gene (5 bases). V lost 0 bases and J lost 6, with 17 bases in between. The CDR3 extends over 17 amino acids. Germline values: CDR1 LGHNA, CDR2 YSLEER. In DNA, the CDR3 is TGCGCCAGCAGCCAAGATGGCGCCGGGACGGCGGATGAAAAACTGTTTTTT. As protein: CASSQDGAGTADEKLFF.

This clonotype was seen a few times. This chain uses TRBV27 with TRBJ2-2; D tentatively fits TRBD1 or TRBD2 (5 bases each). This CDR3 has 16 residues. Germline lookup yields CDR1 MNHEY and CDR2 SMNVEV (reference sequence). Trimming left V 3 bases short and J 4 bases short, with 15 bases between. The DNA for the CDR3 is TGTGCCAGCAGTTTTCGCGAGGGACGGGTCACCGGGGAGCTGTTTTTT. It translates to CASSFREGRVTGELFF.

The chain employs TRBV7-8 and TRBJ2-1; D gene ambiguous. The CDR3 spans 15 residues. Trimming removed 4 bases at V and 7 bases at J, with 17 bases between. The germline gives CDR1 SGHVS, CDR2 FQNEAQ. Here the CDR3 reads CASSSTRASDNEQFF. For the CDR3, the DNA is TGTGCCAGCAGCTCCACACGTGCGTCTGATAATGAGCAGTTCTTC.

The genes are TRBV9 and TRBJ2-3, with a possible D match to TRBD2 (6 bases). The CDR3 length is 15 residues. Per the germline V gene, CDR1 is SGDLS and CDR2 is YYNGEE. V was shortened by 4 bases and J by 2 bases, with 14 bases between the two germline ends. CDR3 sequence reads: CASSPTGTPTDTQYF. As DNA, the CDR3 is TGTGCCAGCAGCCCAACCGGGACTCCCACAGATACGCAGTATTTT. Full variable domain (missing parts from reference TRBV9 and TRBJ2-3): DSGVTQTPKHLITATGQRVTLRCSPRSGDLSVYWYQQSLDQGLQFLIQYYNGEERAKGNILERFSAQQFPDLHSELNLSSLELGDSALYFCASSPTGTPTDTQYFGPGTRLTVL.

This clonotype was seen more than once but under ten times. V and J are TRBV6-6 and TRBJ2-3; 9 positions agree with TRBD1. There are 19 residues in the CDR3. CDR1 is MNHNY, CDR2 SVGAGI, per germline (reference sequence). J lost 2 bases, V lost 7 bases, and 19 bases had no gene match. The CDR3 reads CASTLRSLQGATSTDTQYF. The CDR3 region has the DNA TGTGCCAGCACCCTCAGATCCTTACAGGGGGCAACCTCCACAGATACGCAGTATTTT.

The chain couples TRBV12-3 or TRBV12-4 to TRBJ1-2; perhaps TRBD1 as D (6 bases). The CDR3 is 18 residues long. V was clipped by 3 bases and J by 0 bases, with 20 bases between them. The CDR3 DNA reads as TGTGCCAGCAGTTTGGACAGCTCCCCGTTATCGGCTAACTATGGCTACACCTTC. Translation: CASSLDSSPLSANYGYTF.

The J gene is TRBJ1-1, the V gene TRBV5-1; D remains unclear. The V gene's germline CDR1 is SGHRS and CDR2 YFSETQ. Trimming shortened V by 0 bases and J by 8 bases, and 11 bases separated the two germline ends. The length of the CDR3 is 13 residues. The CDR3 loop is CASSLVIGIEAFF. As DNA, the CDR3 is TGCGCCAGCAGCTTGGTAATTGGCATCGAAGCTTTCTTT.

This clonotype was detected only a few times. CDR3 amino acids: CASSIMAGGNTEAFF. The CDR3 nucleotides are TGTGCCAGTAGTATAATGGCTGGGGGTAACACTGAAGCTTTCTTT. V is TRBV19 and J is TRBJ1-1; possible D gene TRBD1, 5 bases. The CDR3 consists of 15 residues. Trimming removed 2 bases from V and 2 bases from J, with 12 bases in between. Germline CDR1 is LNHDA and CDR2 is SQIVND (reference sequence).

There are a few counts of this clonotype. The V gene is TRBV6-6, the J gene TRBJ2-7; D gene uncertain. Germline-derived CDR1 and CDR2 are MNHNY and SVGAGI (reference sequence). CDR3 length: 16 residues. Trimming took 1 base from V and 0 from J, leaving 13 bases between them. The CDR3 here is CASSYFSTVISYEQYF. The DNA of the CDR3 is TGTGCCAGCAGTTACTTCTCCACAGTAATCTCCTACGAGCAGTACTTC.

CDR3 sequence: CASSPRTGAGANVLTF. As DNA, the CDR3 is TGTGCCAGCAGCCCCCGGACAGGGGCTGGGGCCAACGTCCTGACTTTC. The chain is built from TRBV14 and TRBJ2-6; the match to TRBD1 covers 9 bases. The CDR3 is made up of 16 amino acids. Unmatched junction bases numbered 3, after V lost 4 bases and J lost 2 bases. From germline, CDR1 is SGHDN and CDR2 FVKESK.